The 29 T cell receptor beta chains given below trace back to one sample, sequenced in a study of blood T cell repertoires in COVID-19 (TCRdb year 2020). The library relied on the immunoSEQ multiplex PCR assay. TCRdb re-hosts the immuneACCESS table, in-frame sequences only. Its copies lack some clones; in the studies checked, an unresolved V gene accounts for under half of them, and the cause for the rest is not known. The table for this sample lists a few hundred thousand clones; about 83% of them were counted only once. In total, the top ten clones hold 6.2% of the sample. Material for sequencing was peripheral blood. All receptors come from a man in his 60s who had recovered from COVID-19.

CDR3 residues: CASSLGLAGGTGEQYF. CDR3 DNA sequence: TGCGCCAGCAGCTTAGGACTAGCGGGAGGAACTGGGGAGCAGTACTTC. This chain joins TRBV5-1 and TRBJ2-7, with TRBD2 matching over 14 bases. The V segment lost 2 bases and the J segment 7 bases; nucleotides outside the gene matches: 8. This CDR3 is built from 16 residues. CDR1 is SGHRS and CDR2 is YFSETQ in the germline V gene.

The V and J genes are TRBV20-1 and TRBJ1-2, with TRBD1 matching 9 bases. CDR3 length: 13 amino acids. Germline trimming cut 3 bases from V and 3 bases from J; bases unmatched to any gene: 2. In germline, CDR1 is DFQATT, CDR2 SNEGSKA (reference sequence). In nucleotides, the CDR3 is TGCAGTGCTAGTACAGGGGGCGACTATGGCTACACCTTC. Amino acid sequence: CSASTGGDYGYTF.

CDR3 region: CASSPSGGNYEQYF. The CDR3 bases are TGTGCCAGCAGCCCCAGCGGGGGCAACTACGAGCAGTACTTC. The genes are TRBV7-2 and TRBJ2-7; TRBD2 agrees at 8 bases. V was clipped by 5 bases and J by 3 bases; unmatched bases: 6. The CDR3 length is 14 residues. CDR1 is SGHTA, CDR2 FQGNSA, per germline.

V gene TRBV20-1 combines with J gene TRBJ2-7; D unresolved. Germline loops: CDR1 DFQATT, CDR2 SNEGSKA (reference sequence). This CDR3 has 10 amino acids. The germline V and J ends were trimmed by 4 bases and 12 bases, with 13 bases remaining between them. CDR3 DNA sequence: TGCAGTGCTACTCGCGACACCTTGTACTTC. This encodes CSATRDTLYF.

V gene TRBV3-1 (or the pseudogene TRBV3-2) combines with J gene TRBJ1-4; D may be TRBD1 (5 bases). The CDR3 extends over 15 amino acids. V gave up 10 bases and J gave up 6 bases, with 21 bases separating them. Germline CDR1 reads LGHDT; CDR2 reads YNNKEL (reference sequence). The CDR3 DNA reads TGTGCCACCTCAGGCGGGGGGACGTTAGATGAAAAACTGTTTTTT. This encodes CATSGGGTLDEKLFF.

This chain joins TRBV6-6 and TRBJ1-1; 10 positions match TRBD1. CDR3 size: 15 residues. The J segment lost 4 bases and the V segment lost 5 bases, leaving 7 bases of the junction unmatched. Looked up from germline, CDR1 is MNHNY and CDR2 is SVGAGI (reference sequence). CDR3 sequence: CASSRQGALGTEAFF. DNA for the CDR3: TGTGCCAGCAGTCGACAGGGGGCGCTGGGCACTGAAGCTTTCTTT.

CDR3 sequence: CATSGGGAETQYF. The CDR3 DNA follows: TGTGCCACCAGTGGGGGAGGAGCCGAGACCCAGTACTTC. The chain uses TRBV24-1 and TRBJ2-5, with a tentative D call TRBD2 (6 bases). From germline, CDR1 is KGHDR and CDR2 SFDVKD. Trimming left V 5 bases short and J 5 bases short, with 11 bases between. The CDR3 is made up of 13 amino acids.

The chain employs TRBV14 and TRBJ2-2, with D unclear. The CDR3 contains 13 residues. Trimming took 1 base from V and 7 from J, leaving 7 bases between them. Germline loops: CDR1 SGHDN, CDR2 FVKESK. CDR3 DNA: TGTGCCAGCAGCCAAGCCGCGGTCGGGGAGCTGTTTTTT. Its protein product is CASSQAAVGELFF.

This chain uses TRBV7-3 with TRBJ2-3; 8 nucleotides agree with TRBD2. Germline V gene lookup returns CDR1 SGHTA and CDR2 FQGTGA. The CDR3 spans 14 residues. J lost 4 bases, V lost 7 bases, and 7 bases had no gene match. For the CDR3, the DNA is TGTGCCAGCAACTCCGGACTAGCATCAGATACGCAGTATTTT. Encoded protein: CASNSGLASDTQYF. Complete variable domain (other parts from reference TRBV7-3 and TRBJ2-3): GAGVSQTPSNKVTEKGKYVELRCDPISGHTALYWYRQSLGQGPEFLIYFQGTGAADDSGLPNDRFFAVRPEGSVSTLKIQRTERGDSAVYLCASNSGLASDTQYFGPGTRLTVL.

This clone appeared a single time. The J gene is TRBJ1-5, the V gene TRBV30; tentatively, D is TRBD1 (5 bases). The CDR3 consists of 15 residues. Germline CDR1 reads GTSNPN; CDR2 reads SVGIG (reference sequence). V was pared by 0 bases and J by 11 bases, with 20 bases between. The CDR3 DNA reads TGTGCCTGGAGTGTAGCGGGGATCGGGGGGAGAGCCCAGCATTTT. Translated: CAWSVAGIGGRAQHF.

This clone was detected once. V usage is TRBV6-2 or TRBV6-3 and J usage is TRBJ1-4; maybe TRBD1 (5 bases). The CDR3 contains 15 residues. The V gene's germline CDR1 is MNHEY and CDR2 SVGEGT. V lost 4 bases to trimming and J lost 3 bases, with 12 bases between them. The CDR3 spells CASSSPREANEKLFF. CDR3 in DNA: TGTGCCAGCAGTTCCCCCAGGGAAGCTAATGAAAAACTGTTTTTT.

The rearrangement links TRBV30 to TRBJ1-1; 11 bases align to TRBD1. The germline gives CDR1 GTSNPN, CDR2 SVGIG (reference sequence). CDR3 length equals 15 residues. The V gene end was trimmed by 2 bases and the J gene end by 0 bases; junction bases not matched to a gene: 2. The DNA for the CDR3 is TGTGCCTGGAGTTGGACAGGGGGCGTGAACACTGAAGCTTTCTTT. It translates to CAWSWTGGVNTEAFF.

V gene TRBV10-3 combines with J gene TRBJ2-1; D might be TRBD2 (6 bases). V dropped 4 bases and J dropped 7 bases, with 8 bases sitting between them. The CDR3 is made up of 12 amino acids. Germline V gene sequence: CDR1 ENHRY, CDR2 SYGVKD. The CDR3 nucleotides read TGTGCCATCAGTGGGCTAGCGAATGAGCAGTTCTTC. It codes for CAISGLANEQFF.

Ten or more counts support this clone. CDR3: CASSLTGGSSPLHF. CDR3 sequence (DNA): TGTGCCAGCAGCTTGACAGGGGGGAGTTCACCCCTCCACTTT. The chain couples TRBV11-2 to TRBJ1-6, with 9 bases identical to TRBD1. V lost 3 bases to trimming and J lost 9 bases; unmatched junction nucleotides: 3. The CDR3 runs 14 residues. From germline, CDR1 is SGHAT and CDR2 FQNNGV.

The sample holds one count of this clone. The chain links TRBV3-1 (or the pseudogene TRBV3-2) to TRBJ2-2; 9 nucleotides line up with TRBD1. CDR1 LGHDT and CDR2 YNNKEL come from the germline V gene (reference sequence). CDR3 length: 16 amino acids. V dropped 1 base and J dropped 2; count of bases not matched to a gene: 2. CDR3 region: CASSQAGQGNTGELFF. CDR3 sequence (DNA): TGTGCCAGCAGCCAAGCGGGACAGGGTAACACCGGGGAGCTGTTTTTT.

This clone was picked up one time. The chain uses TRBV5-1 and TRBJ1-5; 11 bases are shared with TRBD1. The CDR3 has 17 residues. Germline V CDR1 and CDR2: SGHRS, YFSETQ. V lost 0 bases, J lost 4 bases, and 6 bases stayed unmatched. The CDR3 region has the DNA TGCGCCAGCAGCTTGGGGACAGGGGGCAATTTTAATCAGCCCCAGCATTTT. Translated, it gives CASSLGTGGNFNQPQHF.

DNA of the CDR3: TGTGCCAGCGCTTCAGCCGTAGACTATTCCTACGAGCAGTACTTC. Protein product: CASASAVDYSYEQYF. The chain carries TRBV4-2 and TRBJ2-7, with TRBD2 as a possible D gene (5 bases). The CDR3 runs to 15 residues. Germline CDR1 and CDR2: LGHNA and YNFKEQ. The V and J ends lost 8 bases and 1 base respectively, with 18 bases between them.

The chain recombines TRBV18 with TRBJ2-1, with 9 bases that match TRBD2. The CDR3 length is 14 residues. Trimming at V came to 1 base and at J to 9 bases, leaving 4 bases not matched to a gene. CDR1 is KGHSH, CDR2 LQKENI, per germline. The CDR3 loop is CASSPLAGDIEQFF. Written as DNA, the CDR3 is TGTGCCAGCTCACCACTAGCGGGAGATATTGAGCAGTTCTTC.

The chain uses TRBV2 and TRBJ1-1; no clear D. With 11 bases removed from V and 1 base from J, the gap between germline ends came to 11 bases. CDR1 is SNHLY and CDR2 is FYNNEI in the germline V gene. The CDR3 length is 12 residues. CDR3 bases: TGTGCCTCCTCGACGGGGAACACTGAAGCTTTCTTT. Its translation is CASSTGNTEAFF. Based on the CDR3 plus reference TRBV2 and TRBJ1-1, the full variable domain is EPEVTQTPSHQVTQMGQEVILRCVPISNHLYFYWYRQILGQKVEFLVSFYNNEISEKSEIFDDQFSVERPDGSNFTLKIRSTKLEDSAMYFCASSTGNTEAFFGQGTRLTVV.

J is TRBJ1-1 and V is TRBV10-3; 12 bases match TRBD1. The CDR3 extends over 14 amino acids. The germline CDR1 and CDR2 sequences are ENHRY and SYGVKD. Trimming removed 10 bases from V and 4 bases from J; junction bases left unmatched: 7. This CDR3 is CASHPGQGATEAFF. Written as DNA, the CDR3 is TGTGCCAGCCACCCGGGACAGGGGGCCACTGAAGCTTTCTTT.

The V call is TRBV9, the J call TRBJ2-5, with D maybe TRBD2 (5 bases). The germline gives CDR1 SGDLS, CDR2 YYNGEE. The CDR3 consists of 15 residues. Deletions cut 1 base from V and 3 bases from J, with 13 bases between. CDR3 sequence reads: CASSVSPLREETQYF. CDR3 nucleotides: TGTGCCAGCAGCGTATCCCCCCTGCGGGAAGAGACCCAGTACTTC.

This chain links TRBV9 with TRBJ2-7; 10 bases are a match to TRBD2. Germline V gene sequence: CDR1 SGDLS, CDR2 YYNGEE. V lost 1 base to trimming and J lost 6 bases; unmatched junction nucleotides: 7. The CDR3 runs 15 residues. The CDR3 bases are TGTGCCAGCAGCGTATTGAGCGGGAGGGAAGGCGAGCAGTACTTC. As protein: CASSVLSGREGEQYF.

In this sample, this clone turned up a few times. J is TRBJ1-1 and V is TRBV5-1, with 9 bases aligning to TRBD1. This CDR3 is built from 15 residues. Germline V lookup: CDR1 SGHRS, CDR2 YFSETQ. V was pared by 3 bases and J by 4 bases, with 7 bases of the junction left unmatched. The CDR3 sequence: CASSSGTGRFTEAFF. For the CDR3, the DNA is TGCGCCAGCAGCTCGGGGACAGGGCGGTTCACTGAAGCTTTCTTT.

This chain joins TRBV2 and TRBJ1-6; 9 positions agree with TRBD1. The CDR3 sequence is 16 residues long. Looked up from germline, CDR1 is SNHLY and CDR2 is FYNNEI. V shed 6 bases and J 11 bases; nucleotides not matched to a gene: 14. CDR3 in amino acids: CASRTGSGQGRTPLHF. Written as DNA, the CDR3 is TGTGCCAGCAGAACCGGGTCGGGACAGGGAAGGACACCCCTCCACTTT. Filled out from reference TRBV2 and TRBJ1-6, the complete variable domain reads EPEVTQTPSHQVTQMGQEVILRCVPISNHLYFYWYRQILGQKVEFLVSFYNNEISEKSEIFDDQFSVERPDGSNFTLKIRSTKLEDSAMYFCASRTGSGQGRTPLHFGNGTRLTVT.

The chain recombines TRBV27 with TRBJ1-1; 7 bases agree with TRBD1. Germline assignment: CDR1 MNHEY and CDR2 SMNVEV (reference sequence). Trimming removed 4 bases from V and 2 bases from J; junction bases left unmatched: 4. This CDR3 region has 14 residues. The CDR3 DNA is TGTGCCAGCAGTTCCAGGGGGGATAACACTGAAGCTTTCTTT. Its translation: CASSSRGDNTEAFF.

This clone showed up just once. This chain joins TRBV18 and TRBJ1-1; no clear D gene. Per germline, CDR1 KGHSH and CDR2 LQKENI. CDR3 size: 14 residues. Trimming pared 2 bases from V and 1 base from J, leaving 8 bases between. In DNA form, the CDR3 reads TGTGCCAGCTCACCAGGCACCCAGAACACTGAAGCTTTCTTT. Its translation is CASSPGTQNTEAFF.

The chain carries TRBV7-9 and TRBJ2-1; 9 nucleotides match TRBD2. V dropped 5 bases and J dropped 0; count of bases not matched to a gene: 8. The CDR3 runs to 17 residues. Looked up from germline, CDR1 is SEHNR and CDR2 is FQNEAQ (reference sequence). This chain's CDR3 is CASSPGRGGPSYNEQFF. The CDR3 nucleotides are TGTGCCAGCAGCCCCGGGCGGGGGGGCCCCTCCTACAATGAGCAGTTCTTC.

This chain links TRBV9 with TRBJ2-7; no reliable D call. V lost 0 bases and J lost 2, with 9 bases in between. The CDR3 runs 14 residues. Germline CDR1 and CDR2: SGDLS and YYNGEE. The CDR3 bases are TGTGCCAGCAGCGTAGACAGCCGACCCTACGAGCAGTACTTC. As protein: CASSVDSRPYEQYF.

The V gene is TRBV9, the J gene TRBJ2-5; possibly TRBD1 for D (5 bases). The CDR3 totals 14 residues. The germline gives CDR1 SGDLS, CDR2 YYNGEE. The V and J ends lost 3 bases and 2 bases respectively, with 11 bases between them. This CDR3 reads CASSAGHSQETQYF. The CDR3 DNA reads TGTGCCAGCAGCGCCGGACATAGTCAAGAGACCCAGTACTTC.